This T cell receptor beta chain was profiled in a study of T cells in localized non-small cell lung cancer. Study outcomes and limitations: Heterogeneity cannot be ruled out, as sequencing used one tumor region only. Measurement of T cell clonality placed uninvolved adjacent lung highest, above the level in tumor. Appearing in adjacent lung were a median approximately 57 of the top 100 tumor clones. Longer overall survival was seen with higher T cell density measured in blood.

As for this clone: No antigen is known for it.

Assay used: immunoSEQ multiplex PCR; TCRdb lists only in-frame clones, some missing. The sample holds 70,000 to 95,000 clones, around 90% seen once. The J segment lost 3 bases and the V segment lost 1 base, leaving 2 bases of the junction unmatched. The CDR3 is 15 residues long. Germline V gene sequence: CDR1 MGHRA, CDR2 YSYEKL. The gene calls are TRBV4-1 and TRBJ1-2, with 10 bases fitting TRBD1. The sequencing here drew on PBMCs, taken before any cancer treatment. This receptor was obtained from a woman aged 40-69 years with stage II squamous cell lung carcinoma. The chain's CDR3 is CASSQAGQGDYGYTF. CDR3 DNA: TGCGCCAGCAGCCAAGCCGGACAGGGGGACTATGGCTACACCTTC.